This T cell receptor (beta chain) stems from a study of spatial heterogeneity in lung cancer. TCRdb independently ran MiXCR on the 5' RACE reads; one entry per CDR3 protein. The data contain 40,000 or so distinct CDR3 sequences, 6.5% to 8.5% of them singletons. Notes on this clonotype: Its specificity is unknown.

The time point: sample taken at primary tumor resection. Researchers sequenced whole RNA taken from tumor, nontumor lung or frozen PBMC without sorting. The donor population consisted of approximately 79 patients with untreated, early-stage non-small cell lung cancer. Findings and limits, study-wide: Tumor TCRs that were ubiquitous and expanded showed up in blood more at resection than follow-up.

Trimming pared 3 bases from V and 7 bases from J, leaving 13 bases between. The CDR3 is made up of 14 amino acids. Germline assignment: CDR1 MNHEY and CDR2 SMNVEV (reference sequence). The chain joins TRBV27 to TRBJ2-1, with a weak D call TRBD1 (5 bases). The clonotype comes from a male donor with early-stage non-small cell lung cancer. The sequenced sample was PBMCs, obtained at surgery. CDR3 region: CASSFVRGSNEQFF. CDR3 DNA sequence: TGTGCCAGCAGTTTCGTTAGGGGTTCGAATGAGCAGTTCTTC.